Listed below are T cell receptor beta chains from one sample, sequenced in a study of blood T cell repertoires in COVID-19. TCRdb keeps only in-frame clones here, not all; method: immunoSEQ multiplex PCR. The sample includes about 300,000 clones, roughly 91% seen only once; the top ten take approximately 1.8%. The sequencing sample was made of peripheral blood. All receptors derive from a woman in her 30s with COVID-19, enrolled during active disease. Both conserved end residues are part of each CDR3. Each record gives: clone size, D gene, J gene, V gene, CDR3 protein, CDR3 DNA. A D gene is named only where the DNA matches it firmly. Not all rows give a size; the values are once, few, many and, for expanded clones, a class.

NA,NA,TRBJ1-2,TRBV28,CASIGLSGYTF,TGTGCCAGCATTGGGCTGAGTGGCTACACCTTC
NA,TRBD2,TRBJ2-3,TRBV2,CASSEGHSGGTQYF,TGTGCCAGCAGTGAAGGACATTCGGGAGGTACGCAGTATTTT
NA,TRBD2,TRBJ2-3,TRBV3-1/TRBV3-2,CASSQVPLAGVVDTQYF,TGTGCCAGCAGCCAAGTGCCGCTAGCGGGGGTGGTAGATACGCAGTATTTT
NA,TRBD2,TRBJ2-1,TRBV5-1,CASSLGSGNNEQFF,TGCGCCAGCAGCTTGGGGAGCGGGAACAATGAGCAGTTCTTC
NA,NA,TRBJ1-1,TRBV7-2,CASRRTGENTEAFF,TGTGCCAGCCGGAGGACGGGGGAGAACACTGAAGCTTTCTTT
NA,NA,TRBJ2-5,TRBV11-2,CASSLTPLRDTKYF,TGTGCCAGCAGCTTAACGCCTTTGAGGGACACCAAGTACTTC
NA,NA,TRBJ1-1,TRBV19,CASMKGLMNTEAFF,TGTGCCAGTATGAAGGGACTCATGAACACTGAAGCTTTCTTT
NA,NA,TRBJ2-1,TRBV6-2/TRBV6-3,CASSYSGEGSYNEQFF,TGTGCCAGCAGTTACTCAGGGGAAGGCTCCTACAATGAGCAGTTCTTC
few,TRBD1,TRBJ1-1,TRBV2,CASSEGGQGTEAFF,TGTGCCAGCAGTGAAGGCGGACAGGGGACTGAAGCTTTCTTT
NA,TRBD1,TRBJ1-5,TRBV19,CASSIVGQSNQPQHF,TGTGCCAGTAGTATAGTGGGACAGAGCAATCAGCCCCAGCATTTT
NA,TRBD1,TRBJ1-6,TRBV5-1,CASSSGWTGDSPLHF,TGCGCCAGCAGCTCGGGATGGACAGGGGATTCACCCCTCCACTTT
NA,NA,TRBJ2-2,TRBV5-1,CASRTGPSTGELFF,TGCGCCAGCAGGACAGGTCCTTCTACCGGGGAGCTGTTTTTT
few,NA,TRBJ2-5,TRBV7-2,CASSASASRETQYF,TGTGCCAGCAGCGCTAGCGCGAGCCGAGAGACCCAGTACTTC
NA,TRBD1,TRBJ1-1,TRBV3-1/TRBV3-2,CASSPGTGYTEAFF,TGTGCCAGCAGCCCCGGGACAGGGTATACTGAAGCTTTCTTT
NA,NA,TRBJ1-5,TRBV27,CASSLLQGFEPQHF,TGTGCCAGCAGTTTACTCCAGGGGTTTGAGCCCCAGCATTTT
NA,NA,TRBJ1-2,TRBV5-1,CASSDQGREGYTF,TGCGCCAGCAGCGATCAGGGGAGGGAAGGCTACACCTTC
NA,TRBD1,TRBJ1-2,TRBV7-9,CASSLGTGTTMGYTF,TGTGCCAGCAGCCTAGGGACAGGGACTACTATGGGCTACACCTTC
NA,TRBD1,TRBJ2-7,TRBV4-3,CASSQDAGQGEVTYEQYF,TGCGCCAGCAGCCAAGACGCGGGACAGGGGGAAGTAACCTACGAGCAGTACTTC
NA,NA,TRBJ1-1,TRBV3-1/TRBV3-2,CASSQEGRDTEAFF,TGTGCCAGCAGCCAAGAGGGGAGGGACACTGAAGCTTTCTTT
many,TRBD1,TRBJ1-5,TRBV4-2,CASSQDTTGGLTAQHF,TGTGCCAGCAGCCAAGATACGACAGGGGGTTTGACGGCCCAGCATTTT
NA,NA,TRBJ1-1,TRBV18,CASSPGGMAEAFF,TGTGCCAGCTCACCCGGGGGAATGGCTGAAGCTTTCTTT
NA,NA,TRBJ1-1,TRBV6-5,CASGPQGLSEAFF,TGTGCCAGCGGTCCCCAGGGGCTGTCTGAAGCTTTCTTT
NA,TRBD2,TRBJ2-3,TRBV27,CASSLLAGSTDTQYF,TGTGCCAGCAGTCTCCTAGCGGGGAGCACAGATACGCAGTATTTT
NA,NA,TRBJ1-1,TRBV11-3,CASSIKETEAFF,TGTGCCAGCAGTATTAAAGAGACTGAAGCTTTCTTT
NA,TRBD2,TRBJ2-2,TRBV6-2/TRBV6-3,CASSTRLAGGFANTGELFF,TGTGCCAGCAGTACCCGACTAGCGGGGGGATTCGCGAACACCGGGGAGCTGTTTTTT
few,NA,TRBJ1-6,TRBV21-1,CASSKDKARGPSPLHF,TGTGCCAGCAGCAAAGATAAGGCGAGGGGGCCTTCACCCCTCCACTTT
once,TRBD2,TRBJ2-5,TRBV7-2,CASSLTSGGDQETQYF,TGTGCCAGCAGCTTGACTAGCGGGGGGGACCAAGAGACCCAGTACTTC
NA,NA,TRBJ1-5,TRBV11-2,CASSPGQGVRQPQHF,TGTGCCAGCAGCCCGGGCCAAGGGGTCCGTCAGCCCCAGCATTTT
NA,NA,TRBJ1-3,TRBV10-3,CAVRPSLSSGNTIYF,TGTGCCGTACGCCCCTCCCTGAGCTCTGGAAACACCATATATTTT
NA,TRBD2,TRBJ2-1,TRBV5-1,CASSLVAGGDRREQFF,TGCGCCAGCAGCTTGGTGGCGGGGGGGGACCGGCGTGAGCAGTTCTTC
NA,NA,TRBJ2-1,TRBV11-3,CASSPDNEQFF,TGTGCCAGCAGCCCCGACAATGAGCAGTTCTTC
NA,NA,TRBJ2-2,TRBV9,CASSATGHGWGGELFF,TGTGCCAGCAGCGCAACAGGGCACGGATGGGGCGGGGAGCTGTTTTTT
NA,NA,TRBJ1-6,TRBV28,CASSPKGQQRPGRNSPLHF,TGTGCCAGCAGTCCCAAGGGCCAACAGCGACCAGGGCGAAATTCACCCCTCCACTTT
NA,TRBD1,TRBJ1-2,TRBV18,CASSPTGQDYGYTF,TGTGCCAGCTCACCCACGGGACAGGACTATGGCTACACCTTC
once,TRBD1,TRBJ1-3,TRBV7-2,CASGDRLLPGNTIYF,TGTGCCAGCGGGGACAGGCTCCTTCCTGGAAACACCATATATTTT
NA,NA,TRBJ2-3,TRBV7-6,CASSLVDRFGTDTQYF,TGTGCCAGCAGCTTAGTAGATCGGTTCGGCACAGATACGCAGTATTTT
NA,NA,TRBJ1-3,TRBV7-8,CASSILSSSGNTIYF,TGTGCCAGCAGCATCCTTAGCTCCTCTGGAAACACCATATATTTT
NA,NA,TRBJ1-5,TRBV6-6,CASSHYNSNQPQHF,TGTGCCAGCAGTCATTATAATAGCAATCAGCCCCAGCATTTT
NA,NA,TRBJ2-1,TRBV15,CATSRGSSYNEQFF,TGTGCCACCAGCAGGGGGAGCTCCTACAATGAGCAGTTCTTC
NA,NA,TRBJ2-1,TRBV5-4,CASSLGLNNEQFF,TGTGCCAGCAGCTTGGGGCTTAACAATGAGCAGTTCTTC
NA,TRBD1,TRBJ2-5,TRBV18,CASSGQGEETQYF,TGTGCCAGCTCTGGACAGGGGGAAGAGACCCAGTACTTC
NA,NA,TRBJ1-4,TRBV7-9,CASSLYGGVAEKLFF,TGTGCCAGCAGCTTATATGGGGGCGTTGCGGAAAAACTGTTTTTT
NA,NA,TRBJ2-3,TRBV9,CASSVGTSPTDTQYF,TGTGCCAGCAGCGTAGGGACAAGCCCCACAGATACGCAGTATTTT
once,NA,TRBJ1-1,TRBV18,CASSPRAGNTEAFF,TGTGCCAGCTCACCGAGGGCCGGGAACACTGAAGCTTTCTTT
few,NA,TRBJ2-3,TRBV27,CASSLFRGDTQYF,TGTGCCAGCAGTTTATTTCGGGGAGATACGCAGTATTTT
NA,NA,TRBJ1-1,TRBV28,CASSRGAGHTEAFF,TGTGCCAGCAGCCGCGGGGCAGGACACACTGAAGCTTTCTTT
NA,TRBD1,TRBJ1-1,TRBV6-2/TRBV6-3,CASSRQGSVTEAFF,TGTGCCAGCAGCCGACAGGGATCGGTCACTGAAGCTTTCTTT
NA,NA,TRBJ2-3,TRBV7-9,CASSFLEVSGTDTQYF,TGTGCCAGCAGCTTTCTTGAGGTCTCAGGCACAGATACGCAGTATTTT
NA,TRBD2,TRBJ2-3,TRBV2,CASSEGGIREEDTQYF,TGTGCCAGCAGTGAAGGGGGTATTCGGGAGGAAGATACGCAGTATTTT
NA,NA,TRBJ1-3,TRBV18,CASSGRGSSSGNTIYF,TGTGCCAGCTCTGGTAGGGGATCAAGCTCTGGAAACACCATATATTTT
NA,NA,TRBJ1-3,TRBV7-8,CASSLALGAGEGGNTIYF,TGTGCCAGCAGCTTAGCGTTGGGGGCAGGGGAAGGTGGAAACACCATATATTTT